A single sample gave rise to the 30 T cell receptor beta chains below, sequenced in a study of T cell responses to AZD1222 COVID-19 vaccine. The table came from immunoSEQ multiplex PCR; TCRdb's copy has only in-frame clones and leaves some out. The sample comprises over 130,000 clones, more than 75% of which are singletons, and about 3.1% rests with the top ten. The material was peripheral blood, obtained 28 days after the second AZD1222 dose. The source is an adult who received the AZD1222 COVID-19 vaccine.

This sequence joins TRBV13 and TRBJ2-7; 11 bases map to TRBD2. Germline V gene data show CDR1 as PRHDT and CDR2 as FYEKMQ (reference sequence). V shed 5 bases and J 3 bases; nucleotides not matched to a gene: 9. The CDR3 has 16 residues. The CDR3, as DNA: TGTGCCAGCAGCCGTTCCCTAGCGGGGGGATACTACGAGCAGTACTTC. Its translation is CASSRSLAGGYYEQYF.

The chain links TRBV7-6 to TRBJ2-3; tentative D call: TRBD2 (5 bases). Germline CDR1 reads SGHVS; CDR2 reads FNYEAQ. This CDR3 is built from 15 residues. V was shortened by 1 base and J by 10 bases, with 18 bases between the two germline ends. The CDR3 DNA reads TGTGCCAGCAGCTTAGACCTAGCCGCTCCCGGGGCGCAGTATTTT. This translates into CASSLDLAAPGAQYF. Full variable domain (missing parts from reference TRBV7-6 and TRBJ2-3): GAGVSQSPRYKVTKRGQDVALRCDPISGHVSLYWYRQALGQGPEFLTYFNYEAQQDKSGLPNDRFSAERPEGSISTLTIQRTEQRDSAMYRCASSLDLAAPGAQYFGPGTRLTVL.

The V and J genes are TRBV7-9 and TRBJ2-7, with D perhaps TRBD2 (6 bases). The CDR3 is 14 residues long. V lost 1 base and J 2 bases, leaving 9 bases between the germline ends. Per germline, CDR1 SEHNR and CDR2 FQNEAQ (reference sequence). The CDR3 reads CASSLDGGTYEQYF. The CDR3 DNA follows: TGTGCCAGCAGCTTAGATGGCGGGACCTACGAGCAGTACTTC.

This rearrangement joins TRBV7-2 to TRBJ1-1; TRBD1 is a possible D gene (6 bases). The length of the CDR3 is 14 residues. The germline gives CDR1 SGHTA, CDR2 FQGNSA. Trimming left V 5 bases short and J 4 bases short, with 14 bases between. CDR3 sequence: CASSAYRESTEAFF. CDR3 in DNA: TGTGCCAGCAGCGCTTACAGGGAGAGCACTGAAGCTTTCTTT. The full variable domain, rest sourced from reference TRBV7-2 and TRBJ1-1, is GAGVSQSPSNKVTEKGKDVELRCDPISGHTALYWYRQSLGQGLEFLIYFQGNSAPDKSGLPSDRFSAERTGGSVSTLTIQRTQQEDSAVYLCASSAYRESTEAFFGQGTRLTVV.

This chain joins TRBV7-3 and TRBJ2-1, with 13 bases that match TRBD2. V shed 2 bases and J 7 bases; nucleotides not matched to a gene: 5. The CDR3 covers 16 residues. Per the germline V gene, CDR1 is SGHTA and CDR2 is FQGTGA. As DNA, the CDR3 is TGTGCCAGCAGCTTATTGGGACTAGCGGGAAGTAATGAGCAGTTCTTC. Translation gives CASSLLGLAGSNEQFF.

The J gene is TRBJ2-1, the V gene TRBV28; weak D call: TRBD1 (6 bases). Trimming cost V 5 bases and J 6 bases, with 20 bases left between them. This CDR3 comprises 16 residues. The germline CDR1 and CDR2 sequences are MDHEN and SYDVKM. The CDR3, as DNA: TGTGCCAGCAGTAGACAACAGGGAAGTCGGGTCAATGAGCAGTTCTTC. Its protein is CASSRQQGSRVNEQFF. The variable domain in full, with the rest retrieved from reference TRBV28 and TRBJ2-1, is DVKVTQSSRYLVKRTGEKVFLECVQDMDHENMFWYRQDPGLGLRLIYFSYDVKMKEKGDIPEGYSVSREKKERFSLILESASTNQTSMYLCASSRQQGSRVNEQFFGPGTRLTVL.

The rearrangement uses TRBV30 and TRBJ2-5; D gene unclear. Trimming cost V 0 bases and J 2 bases, with 4 bases left between them. Germline CDR1 reads GTSNPN; CDR2 reads SVGIG (reference sequence). This CDR3 is 12 amino acids long. The CDR3 reads CAWSVQQETQYF. CDR3 DNA sequence: TGTGCCTGGAGTGTTCAGCAAGAGACCCAGTACTTC.

This clone was seen only once. The rearrangement joins TRBV9 to TRBJ2-7; TRBD1 aligns across 9 bases. The trim removed 1 base at V and 3 bases at J, leaving 5 bases unmatched. Germline V gene lookup returns CDR1 SGDLS and CDR2 YYNGEE. The CDR3 has 15 amino acids. The CDR3: CASSVRDREDYEQYF. The CDR3 nucleotides read TGTGCCAGCAGCGTACGGGACAGGGAGGACTACGAGCAGTACTTC. The full variable domain, in which reference TRBV9 and TRBJ2-7 provide the parts outside the CDR3, is DSGVTQTPKHLITATGQRVTLRCSPRSGDLSVYWYQQSLDQGLQFLIQYYNGEERAKGNILERFSAQQFPDLHSELNLSSLELGDSALYFCASSVRDREDYEQYFGPGTRLTVT.

This clone was detected only once. The chain links TRBV21-1 to TRBJ1-2. TRBV21-1 is recorded as a pseudogene. The CDR3 has 10 residues. This CDR3 reads CASSRGGYTF. The CDR3 coding sequence is TGTGCCAGCAGCAGGGGGGGCTACACCTTC.

The chain recombines TRBV25-1 with TRBJ2-5; unclear D gene. In germline, CDR1 is MGHDK, CDR2 SYGVNS. Trimming removed 3 bases at V and 0 bases at J, with 5 bases between. The length of the CDR3 is 13 residues. This chain's CDR3 is CASSDSDQETQYF. DNA of the CDR3: TGTGCCAGCAGTGACAGTGACCAAGAGACCCAGTACTTC. Drawing the rest from reference TRBV25-1 and TRBJ2-5, the complete variable domain is EADIYQTPRYLVIGTGKKITLECSQTMGHDKMYWYQQDPGMELHLIHYSYGVNSTEKGDLSSESTVSRIRTEHFPLTLESARPSHTSQYLCASSDSDQETQYFGPGTRLLVL.

V gene TRBV19 combines with J gene TRBJ2-2; TRBD1 aligns across 9 bases. V gave up 6 bases and J gave up 6 bases; unmatched junction bases: 2. The CDR3 contains 13 residues. Germline CDR1 LNHDA, CDR2 SQIVND (reference sequence). CDR3 amino acids: CASRWTGAGELFF. Here the CDR3 DNA reads TGTGCCAGTAGATGGACAGGGGCCGGGGAGCTGTTTTTT.

V is TRBV10-2 and J is TRBJ2-5; TRBD1 matches at 8 bases. Per germline, CDR1 WSHSY and CDR2 SAAADI. This CDR3 contains 11 residues. V dropped 10 bases and J dropped 4; count of bases not matched to a gene: 2. The CDR3 protein is CATQGAETQYF. DNA of the CDR3: TGCGCCACGCAGGGGGCAGAGACCCAGTACTTC.

The rearrangement uses TRBV19 and TRBJ1-3, with 10 bases fitting TRBD1. CDR1 LNHDA and CDR2 SQIVND come from the germline V gene (reference sequence). The V segment lost 3 bases and the J segment 8 bases; nucleotides outside the gene matches: 7. This CDR3 comprises 15 residues. This chain's CDR3 is CASSIAGQGGYTIYF. The CDR3, as DNA: TGTGCCAGTAGTATCGCCGGACAGGGGGGCTACACCATATATTTT.

The genes are TRBV7-2 and TRBJ1-6, with no clear D. Trimming removed 6 bases at V and 0 bases at J, with 18 bases between. There are 18 residues in the CDR3. Germline CDR1 is SGHTA and CDR2 is FQGNSA. The CDR3 sequence is CASSRTRNPSSYNSPLHF. The DNA for the CDR3 is TGTGCCAGCAGTCGGACGCGAAATCCGAGCTCCTATAATTCACCCCTCCACTTT.

The chain couples TRBV7-2 to TRBJ2-5; D could derive from TRBD1 or TRBD2 (5 bases each). Per germline, CDR1 SGHTA and CDR2 FQGNSA. CDR3 length equals 14 residues. V was trimmed by 1 base and J by 5 bases, leaving 11 bases between them. The CDR3: CASSLGGGWETQYF. The CDR3, as DNA: TGTGCCAGCAGCTTAGGTGGGGGTTGGGAGACCCAGTACTTC. Full variable domain (rest looked up from reference TRBV7-2 and TRBJ2-5): GAGVSQSPSNKVTEKGKDVELRCDPISGHTALYWYRQSLGQGLEFLIYFQGNSAPDKSGLPSDRFSAERTGGSVSTLTIQRTQQEDSAVYLCASSLGGGWETQYFGPGTRLLVL.

This chain uses TRBV28 with TRBJ1-4, with TRBD1 as a possible D gene (5 bases). The CDR3 is made up of 14 amino acids. Germline V gene sequence: CDR1 MDHEN, CDR2 SYDVKM. Trimming removed 5 bases from V and 7 bases from J, with 14 bases in between. CDR3 region: CASSMGGRGEKLFF. Written as DNA, the CDR3 is TGTGCCAGCAGTATGGGGGGTAGAGGTGAAAAACTGTTTTTT.

This rearrangement joins TRBV25-1 to TRBJ2-7; TRBD1 matches at 7 bases. The CDR3 covers 14 residues. V trimming: 5 bases; J trimming: 6 bases; junction bases outside the gene matches: 10. Germline V lookup: CDR1 MGHDK, CDR2 SYGVNS. DNA for the CDR3: TGTGCCAGCAGTACCGGGACAGCCCGGTCCGAGCAGTACTTC. Protein product: CASSTGTARSEQYF.

The chain uses TRBV6-5 and TRBJ1-4; 7 nucleotides agree with TRBD1. The CDR3 has 15 amino acids. V was clipped by 5 bases and J by 7 bases; unmatched bases: 10. The germline gives CDR1 MNHEY, CDR2 SVGAGI. CDR3 residues: CASSLIQGIPEKLFF. The CDR3 DNA reads as TGTGCCAGCAGTCTCATACAGGGGATTCCTGAAAAACTGTTTTTT.

The CDR3 nucleotides read TGTGCCAGCAGCTTGACTCCCGGGACGGACGTTTTAGGCTATGGCTACACCTTC. Protein product: CASSLTPGTDVLGYGYTF. The J gene is TRBJ1-2, the V gene TRBV7-3; TRBD1 is a possible D gene (5 bases). Germline V CDR1 and CDR2: SGHTA, FQGTGA. V lost 3 bases to trimming and J lost 4 bases, with 24 bases between them. The CDR3 totals 18 residues.

The rearrangement uses TRBV20-1 and TRBJ2-1, with 8 nucleotides matching TRBD1. Germline lookup yields CDR1 DFQATT and CDR2 SNEGSKA (reference sequence). The CDR3 length is 15 residues. V shed 3 bases and J 3 bases; nucleotides not matched to a gene: 7. CDR3 DNA sequence: TGCAGTGCTAGTAGGGGACAGGACCTCTACAATGAGCAGTTCTTC. Translating it yields CSASRGQDLYNEQFF.

The chain combines TRBV7-6 with TRBJ2-2, with D unclear. The CDR3 covers 12 residues. Germline assignment: CDR1 SGHVS and CDR2 FNYEAQ. The germline V and J ends were trimmed by 1 base and 8 bases, with 5 bases remaining between them. CDR3 amino acids: CASSLVPGELFF. Here the CDR3 DNA reads TGTGCCAGCAGCTTAGTGCCAGGGGAGCTGTTTTTT.

The J gene is TRBJ2-7, the V gene TRBV5-1; tentative D call: TRBD2 (5 bases). The V end lost 0 bases, the J end lost 3 bases, and 7 bases lay between the germline ends. CDR3 size: 13 residues. The V gene's germline CDR1 is SGHRS and CDR2 YFSETQ. The CDR3 DNA sequence: TGCGCCAGCAGCTTGGGGGGAGACTACGAGCAGTACTTC. This sequence encodes CASSLGGDYEQYF.

The rearrangement links TRBV2 to TRBJ2-7; D uncertain. CDR1 SNHLY and CDR2 FYNNEI come from the germline V gene. The germline V and J ends were trimmed by 7 bases and 7 bases, with 17 bases remaining between them. The CDR3 contains 13 residues. The CDR3 sequence: CASTSDMRAEQYF. As DNA, the CDR3 is TGTGCCAGCACCTCTGATATGCGAGCGGAGCAGTACTTC.

This chain links TRBV14 with TRBJ1-4; D uncertain. Germline loops: CDR1 SGHDN, CDR2 FVKESK. CDR3 length equals 15 residues. V was trimmed by 1 base and J by 10 bases, leaving 16 bases between them. The chain's CDR3 is CASSQGPLDFGKLFF. CDR3 nucleotide sequence: TGTGCCAGCAGCCAAGGCCCCCTGGACTTCGGAAAACTGTTTTTT.

The rearrangement uses TRBV7-9 and TRBJ1-2; D perhaps matches TRBD1 (5 bases). Germline-derived CDR1 and CDR2 are SEHNR and FQNEAQ (reference sequence). The CDR3 extends over 13 amino acids. V lost 11 bases and J 4 bases, leaving 17 bases between the germline ends. The CDR3 nucleotides are TGTGCCGGATTCAATGACAGCCGCTATGGCTACACCTTC. This codes for CAGFNDSRYGYTF.

This chain joins TRBV19 and TRBJ2-6; weak D call: TRBD1 (6 bases). Trimming cost V 5 bases and J 4 bases, with 15 bases left between them. The germline gives CDR1 LNHDA, CDR2 SQIVND (reference sequence). This CDR3 has 16 amino acids. The CDR3 here is CASSDETGSGANVLTF. DNA for the CDR3: TGTGCCAGTAGTGACGAAACAGGGTCCGGGGCCAACGTCCTGACTTTC.

The J gene is TRBJ2-1, the V gene TRBV29-1; possible D gene TRBD1, 6 bases. CDR3 size: 13 residues. V was pared by 7 bases and J by 5 bases, with 15 bases between. The germline CDR1 and CDR2 sequences are SQVTM and ANQGSEA. The CDR3 DNA sequence: TGCAGCGGGGATCGGGACACAAACAATGAGCAGTTCTTC. The encoded protein is CSGDRDTNNEQFF.

The rearrangement links TRBV19 to TRBJ2-7, with D possibly TRBD1 on 6 matching bases. CDR1 is LNHDA and CDR2 is SQIVND in the germline V gene (reference sequence). The CDR3 extends over 16 amino acids. The germline V and J ends were trimmed by 5 bases and 1 base, with 18 bases remaining between them. The CDR3 is CASSGPSQGDSYEQYF. The CDR3 DNA is TGTGCCAGTAGTGGACCCTCACAGGGTGATTCCTACGAGCAGTACTTC.

This clone was seen only a few times. This sequence joins TRBV4-3 and TRBJ1-1, with 8 nucleotides matching TRBD1. J lost 5 bases, V lost 5 bases, and 7 bases had no gene match. This CDR3 has 14 residues. The germline V gene encodes CDR1 LGHNA and CDR2 YSLEER. The CDR3 protein is CASSYRDRGTEAFF. The CDR3 DNA is TGCGCCAGCAGCTACAGAGACAGGGGAACTGAAGCTTTCTTT.

The V and J genes are TRBV6-5 and TRBJ2-7; D gene ambiguous. The V and J ends lost 0 bases and 2 bases respectively, with 2 bases between them. Germline V lookup: CDR1 MNHEY, CDR2 SVGAGI. This CDR3 is 12 amino acids long. DNA of the CDR3: TGTGCCAGCAGTTACTCGGCCTACGAGCAGTACTTC. Amino acids: CASSYSAYEQYF.